These 32 T cell receptor beta chains were sequenced from one sample in a study of Ad26.COV2.S vaccination and SARS-CoV-2 variants. Treatment of the sample: some 20 received Ad26.COV2.S at low or high dose, single or two shots; 5 received placebo; per-sample allocation not given. The study sampled participants on day 63 after the first vaccine or placebo injection. Sequencing used immunoSEQ multiplex PCR; TCRdb keeps in-frame clones, though not all of them. The sample has 440,000 or so clones, nearly 90% seen once. The sample in question was peripheral blood, obtained in a trial of Ad26.COV2.S vaccine versus placebo. Receptor source: a person between 18 and 59 years old who received the Ad26.COV2.S COVID-19 vaccine or a placebo.

This clone was observed once. The sample holds other DNA sequences that translate to the same CDR3. This chain joins TRBV15 and TRBJ1-2; no definite D call. V shed 1 base and J shed 1 base, with 4 bases lying between them. CDR1 and CDR2 from the germline V gene are LNHNV and YYDKDF (reference sequence). This CDR3 is built from 13 residues. The CDR3 DNA reads TGTGCCACCAGCAGAGGGGGTAACTATGGCTACACCTTC. Its protein is CATSRGGNYGYTF.

The chain's CDR3 is CSTQDGEAFF. CDR3 DNA: TGTTCGACGCAGGACGGTGAAGCTTTCTTT. The chain couples TRBV28 to TRBJ1-1; D is undetermined. This CDR3 contains 10 residues. From germline, CDR1 is MDHEN and CDR2 SYDVKM.

This clone came up once. The CDR3 DNA reads as TGTGCCAGCAGCAAAAGGAACAGTCAAGAGACCCAGTACTTC. This codes for CASSKRNSQETQYF. V is TRBV21-1 and J is TRBJ2-5; the table calls TRBD1, which could not be checked here. TRBV21-1 is listed as a pseudogene. The CDR3 sequence is 14 residues long.

The sample holds a few counts of this clone. The chain has TRBV4-2 and TRBJ1-4; D unresolved. The CDR3 length is 17 residues. V was pared by 0 bases and J by 5 bases, with 16 bases between. Germline V gene lookup returns CDR1 LGHNA and CDR2 YNFKEQ. The DNA for the CDR3 is TGTGCCAGCAGCCAAGATCGCAGCTTTCATTTGAATGAAAAACTGTTTTTT. It codes for CASSQDRSFHLNEKLFF.

J is TRBJ2-1 and V is TRBV7-9; a possible D gene is TRBD2 (6 bases). The CDR3 extends over 17 amino acids. Per germline, CDR1 SEHNR and CDR2 FQNEAQ (reference sequence). Trimming pared 5 bases from V and 4 bases from J, leaving 21 bases between. Here the CDR3 DNA reads TGTGCCAGCAGCCGATCTTGGGGGGTCCCCCCGTACAATGAGCAGTTCTTC. Translated: CASSRSWGVPPYNEQFF.

This clone was counted once. The chain recombines TRBV9 with TRBJ2-3; D might be TRBD1 (5 bases). Per the germline V gene, CDR1 is SGDLS and CDR2 is YYNGEE. The CDR3 is made up of 15 amino acids. Trimming removed 0 bases from V and 2 bases from J, with 10 bases in between. The CDR3 DNA is TGTGCCAGCAGCGTAGTGCAGGGCTTCACAGATACGCAGTATTTT. Amino acids: CASSVVQGFTDTQYF. Based on the CDR3 plus reference TRBV9 and TRBJ2-3, the full variable domain is DSGVTQTPKHLITATGQRVTLRCSPRSGDLSVYWYQQSLDQGLQFLIQYYNGEERAKGNILERFSAQQFPDLHSELNLSSLELGDSALYFCASSVVQGFTDTQYFGPGTRLTVL.

On this clone: Additional DNA sequences in this sample encode the identical CDR3. This chain joins TRBV9 and TRBJ2-7; D not certain. Looked up from germline, CDR1 is SGDLS and CDR2 is YYNGEE. Trimming pared 0 bases from V and 3 bases from J, leaving 7 bases between. There are 13 residues in the CDR3. The CDR3 coding sequence is TGTGCCAGCAGCGTAGGTCCGAACTACGAGCAGTACTTC. Its protein is CASSVGPNYEQYF. The full variable domain, rest sourced from reference TRBV9 and TRBJ2-7, is DSGVTQTPKHLITATGQRVTLRCSPRSGDLSVYWYQQSLDQGLQFLIQYYNGEERAKGNILERFSAQQFPDLHSELNLSSLELGDSALYFCASSVGPNYEQYFGPGTRLTVT.

The chain couples TRBV10-3 to TRBJ1-2; D is undetermined. V lost 3 bases, J lost 2 bases, and 10 bases lay in between. Germline V gene data show CDR1 as ENHRY and CDR2 as SYGVKD. This CDR3 has 14 amino acids. CDR3 coding DNA: TGTGCCATCAGTGACCAGGCGGTGAACTATGGCTACACCTTC. It yields the protein CAISDQAVNYGYTF.

The V and J genes are TRBV19 and TRBJ2-2; 7 positions agree with TRBD1. V lost 9 bases and J lost 6; bases outside the gene matches: 7. Germline CDR1 is LNHDA and CDR2 is SQIVND (reference sequence). The CDR3 has 13 amino acids. The CDR3 DNA reads as TGTGCCAGCCGGGACAGAGACGCCGGGGAGCTGTTTTTT. Translated, it gives CASRDRDAGELFF.

This chain connects TRBV4-1 to TRBJ2-7; a possible D gene is TRBD1 (5 bases). The V gene lost 0 bases and the J gene lost 2 bases, with 11 bases spanning the gap. The CDR3 covers 15 residues. CDR1 is MGHRA and CDR2 is YSYEKL in the germline V gene. The CDR3 reads CASSQEGQGTYEQYF. In DNA form, the CDR3 reads TGCGCCAGCAGCCAAGAAGGGCAGGGAACCTACGAGCAGTACTTC.

This rearrangement joins TRBV9 to TRBJ2-5, with 12 bases fitting TRBD1. This CDR3 has 17 residues. CDR1 is SGDLS, CDR2 YYNGEE, per germline. V was pared by 4 bases and J by 4 bases, with 11 bases of the junction left unmatched. CDR3 sequence: CASSPLWGQGAGETQYF. The CDR3 DNA is TGTGCCAGCAGCCCTCTCTGGGGACAGGGGGCCGGAGAGACCCAGTACTTC.

Only one count was recorded for this clone. CDR3 nucleotides: TGTGCCAGCAGCTTTGGGACTAGCGGGGGGGCTCTAGAGACCCAGTACTTC. Translation: CASSFGTSGGALETQYF. The chain employs TRBV5-5 and TRBJ2-5; 16 bases agree with TRBD2. With V trimmed by 2 bases and J by 4 bases, 5 bases remained unmatched. CDR3 length equals 17 residues. CDR1 SGHKS and CDR2 YYEKEE come from the germline V gene (reference sequence).

The genes are TRBV9 and TRBJ2-2; unclear D gene. V dropped 3 bases and J dropped 1 base, with 4 bases sitting between them. CDR1 and CDR2 (germline): SGDLS, YYNGEE. There are 13 residues in the CDR3. DNA for the CDR3: TGTGCCAGCAGCGGCAGGAACACCGGGGAGCTGTTTTTT. Protein: CASSGRNTGELFF.

This chain joins TRBV5-1 and TRBJ2-7, with D tentatively TRBD1 (5 bases). Germline V CDR1 and CDR2: SGHRS, YFSETQ. The CDR3 contains 14 residues. Trimming stripped 2 bases from V and 5 bases from J, with 14 bases between. The CDR3: CASSLVQGKNEQYF. DNA of the CDR3: TGCGCCAGCAGCTTAGTCCAGGGCAAGAACGAGCAGTACTTC.

The chain has TRBV18 and TRBJ2-3; 11 bases line up with TRBD2. The CDR3 length is 15 residues. Unmatched junction bases numbered 5, after V lost 3 bases and J lost 6 bases. Germline loops: CDR1 KGHSH, CDR2 LQKENI. CDR3 DNA sequence: TGTGCCAGCTCACCCCTAGCGGGGGGTTCCGATACGCAGTATTTT. Protein sequence: CASSPLAGGSDTQYF.

V and J are TRBV6-5 and TRBJ2-1; TRBD2 matches 11 bases. CDR3 length equals 16 residues. Germline trimming cut 4 bases from V and 7 bases from J; bases unmatched to any gene: 9. Germline-derived CDR1 and CDR2 are MNHEY and SVGAGI. In DNA form, the CDR3 reads TGTGCCAGCAGTTCCCACACTAGCGGGAGTAGAAATGAGCAGTTCTTC. It yields the protein CASSSHTSGSRNEQFF.

V usage is TRBV5-1 and J usage is TRBJ2-1; D is undetermined. V was trimmed by 1 base and J by 4 bases, leaving 18 bases between them. Germline V CDR1 and CDR2: SGHRS, YFSETQ. The CDR3 consists of 17 residues. This CDR3 reads CASSLKPPTEVYNEQFF. DNA of the CDR3: TGCGCCAGCAGCTTGAAGCCCCCTACCGAGGTATACAATGAGCAGTTCTTC.

This clone was observed a single time. The rearrangement uses TRBV15 and TRBJ2-1; the match to TRBD1 covers 9 bases. The CDR3 runs 14 residues. V lost 5 bases and J lost 5; bases outside the gene matches: 4. Germline V CDR1 and CDR2: LNHNV, YYDKDF (reference sequence). CDR3 loop: CATSQDRGHNEQFF. CDR3 DNA sequence: TGTGCCACCAGCCAGGACAGGGGCCACAATGAGCAGTTCTTC.

This chain joins TRBV10-3 and TRBJ1-2; no clear D gene. CDR1 is ENHRY, CDR2 SYGVKD, per germline. Between the trimmed V and J ends, which lost 4 bases and 4 bases, there was a span of 16 bases. The length of the CDR3 is 15 residues. CDR3 DNA sequence: TGTGCCATCAGTGTGGAGTCAGAAACTAGCTATGGCTACACCTTC. Amino acid sequence: CAISVESETSYGYTF.

CDR3 DNA: TGTGCCTGGAGTCTCCGGACAGGGGATGAAAAACTGTTTTTT. It is translated as CAWSLRTGDEKLFF. This chain connects TRBV30 to TRBJ1-4; 9 bases fit TRBD1. Germline V lookup: CDR1 GTSNPN, CDR2 SVGIG (reference sequence). This CDR3 region has 14 residues. Germline trimming cut 2 bases from V and 6 bases from J; bases unmatched to any gene: 4.

The rearrangement uses TRBV29-1 and TRBJ2-7; possibly TRBD1 for D (5 bases). V gave up 7 bases and J gave up 2 bases, with 15 bases separating them. Germline loops: CDR1 SQVTM, CDR2 ANQGSEA. The CDR3 sequence is 13 residues long. CDR3 sequence (DNA): TGCAGCGCTTATTCCAGGGATCCCTACGAGCAGTACTTC. Its translation is CSAYSRDPYEQYF.

This chain joins TRBV6-6 and TRBJ2-7, with D possibly being TRBD1 (5 bases). Trimming left V 3 bases short and J 0 bases short, with 12 bases between. The CDR3 totals 15 residues. Looked up from germline, CDR1 is MNHNY and CDR2 is SVGAGI (reference sequence). The chain's CDR3 is CASSYGAERSYEQYF. The CDR3 nucleotides are TGTGCCAGCAGTTATGGGGCGGAACGCTCCTACGAGCAGTACTTC.

V and J are TRBV5-1 and TRBJ1-5, with D perhaps TRBD1 (5 bases). Germline V gene data show CDR1 as SGHRS and CDR2 as YFSETQ. The CDR3 contains 20 residues. The germline V and J ends were trimmed by 2 bases and 0 bases, with 24 bases remaining between them. The CDR3, as DNA: TGCGCCAGCAGCTTTCCCCCGGCAGGGATGTTAGTTCTTAGCAATCAGCCCCAGCATTTT. Its protein product is CASSFPPAGMLVLSNQPQHF.

V is TRBV19 and J is TRBJ1-1; D ambiguous. V was shortened by 3 bases and J by 0 bases, with 8 bases between the two germline ends. Germline V lookup: CDR1 LNHDA, CDR2 SQIVND (reference sequence). The CDR3 runs to 14 residues. CDR3 loop: CASSMQKMNTEAFF. CDR3 coding DNA: TGTGCCAGTAGTATGCAGAAGATGAACACTGAAGCTTTCTTT.

V and J are TRBV9 and TRBJ2-1; 15 nucleotides line up with TRBD2. The V segment lost 3 bases and the J segment 7 bases; nucleotides outside the gene matches: 11. The CDR3 is 18 residues long. The germline V gene encodes CDR1 SGDLS and CDR2 YYNGEE. The CDR3 is CASSAYRTSGRAGNEQFF. For the CDR3, the DNA is TGTGCCAGCAGCGCGTATCGGACTAGCGGGAGGGCCGGGAATGAGCAGTTCTTC.

The rearrangement joins TRBV19 to TRBJ1-5; D not resolved. V was trimmed by 1 base and J by 1 base, leaving 5 bases between them. Germline V gives CDR1 LNHDA, CDR2 SQIVND (reference sequence). The CDR3 length is 14 residues. CDR3 in amino acids: CASSIVGSNQPQHF. The CDR3 DNA reads TGTGCCAGTAGTATAGTGGGAAGCAATCAGCCCCAGCATTTT.

This clone has just one count. The J gene is TRBJ1-4, the V gene TRBV27, with D unclear. CDR3 length: 15 residues. Germline-derived CDR1 and CDR2 are MNHEY and SMNVEV (reference sequence). Trimming removed 2 bases from V and 2 bases from J, with 9 bases in between. The CDR3 sequence: CASSLVAGTNEKLFF. The CDR3 coding sequence is TGTGCCAGCAGTTTAGTGGCGGGGACTAATGAAAAACTGTTTTTT.

The chain couples TRBV3-1 (or the pseudogene TRBV3-2) to TRBJ2-2, with D perhaps matching TRBD2 (6 bases). Trimming removed 3 bases at V and 6 bases at J, with 17 bases between. Germline V gene data show CDR1 as LGHDT and CDR2 as YNNKEL (reference sequence). The CDR3 totals 16 residues. CDR3 DNA: TGTGCCAGCAGCCAGGGTGGCCCCCAGCGGGCCGGGGAGCTGTTTTTT. Its protein product is CASSQGGPQRAGELFF.

This chain joins TRBV9 and TRBJ2-1, with TRBD2 matching over 7 bases. CDR1 SGDLS and CDR2 YYNGEE come from the germline V gene. The CDR3 has 15 residues. J was trimmed by 9 bases and V by 2 bases; bases with no gene match: 11. CDR3 sequence: CASSVRDYPSFEQFF. In DNA form, the CDR3 reads TGTGCCAGCAGCGTCCGGGACTACCCTTCGTTTGAGCAGTTCTTC.

The chain combines TRBV28 with TRBJ2-3; D call uncertain. CDR3 length: 12 amino acids. Trimming removed 6 bases at V and 2 bases at J, with 6 bases between. Germline CDR1 MDHEN, CDR2 SYDVKM. CDR3 residues: CASRQNTDTQYF. In nucleotides, the CDR3 is TGTGCCAGCAGACAGAACACAGATACGCAGTATTTT.

The rearrangement joins TRBV11-2 to TRBJ1-2; a possible D gene is TRBD1 (6 bases). The CDR3 has 13 amino acids. Germline CDR1 is SGHAT and CDR2 is FQNNGV. Trimming stripped 5 bases from V and 3 bases from J, with 10 bases between. CDR3: CASSPRGYYGYTF. Written as DNA, the CDR3 is TGTGCCAGCAGCCCCAGGGGTTACTATGGCTACACCTTC.

The chain couples TRBV2 to TRBJ2-7, with 7 nucleotides matching TRBD1. CDR1 is SNHLY, CDR2 FYNNEI, per germline. The CDR3 is made up of 15 amino acids. Germline trimming cut 4 bases from V and 3 bases from J; bases unmatched to any gene: 9. The chain's CDR3 is CASSASTGQGYEQYF. In nucleotides, the CDR3 is TGTGCCAGCAGTGCCTCGACAGGGCAGGGCTACGAGCAGTACTTC.